The rows below give T cell receptor beta chains drawn from one sample of a study of PD-L1 blockade in urothelial cancer. Generated by immunoSEQ multiplex PCR, the TCRdb table keeps only in-frame clones and is missing some. The table records under 70,000 clones, roughly 77% of them present only once. This sample comprised PBMCs, obtained around atezolizumab (anti-PD-L1) treatment. The receptors derive from a man between 65 and 85 years old with urothelial cancer. Both conserved end residues are part of each CDR3. The D gene is left open where the match is weak. Only some rows state a clone size, as once, few, many or a class for expanded clones.

cdr3_length | j_call | v_call | clone_size | d_call | cdr3_aa | cdr3_nt
12 | TRBJ2-7 | TRBV9 | NA | NA | CASSGNSYEQYF | TGTGCCAGCAGCGGGAACAGCTACGAGCAGTACTTC
13 | TRBJ1-1 | TRBV10-3 | NA | TRBD1 | CAIRTGGDTEAFF | TGTGCCATAAGGACAGGTGGCGACACTGAAGCTTTCTTT
14 | TRBJ2-2 | TRBV7-2 | NA | NA | CASSSRRSTGELFF | TGTGCCAGCAGCTCCCGGAGGAGCACCGGGGAGCTGTTTTTT
15 | TRBJ1-3 | TRBV7-3 | few | TRBD1 | CASSSGTGSGNTIYF | TGTGCCAGCAGCTCCGGGACAGGGTCTGGAAACACCATATATTTT
13 | TRBJ2-5 | TRBV10-3 | NA | NA | CAISESLEETQYF | TGTGCCATCAGTGAGAGTCTAGAAGAGACCCAGTACTTC
15 | TRBJ2-3 | TRBV6-5 | few | TRBD1 | CASRMDRESTDTQYF | TGTGCCAGCAGGATGGACAGGGAGAGCACAGATACGCAGTATTTT
13 | TRBJ1-2 | TRBV27 | NA | TRBD1 | CASSLKGGHGYTF | TGTGCCAGCAGCCTAAAAGGGGGCCATGGCTACACCTTC
14 | TRBJ1-2 | TRBV6-6 | NA | NA | CASSYDSSNYGYTF | TGTGCCAGCAGCTACGACAGCTCTAACTATGGCTACACCTTC
15 | TRBJ2-7 | TRBV11-1 | NA | NA | CASSRARDFSYEQYF | TGTGCCAGCAGCAGAGCCCGGGACTTCTCCTACGAGCAGTACTTC
17 | TRBJ2-2 | TRBV7-2 | NA | NA | CASSLGTWDVNTGELFF | TGTGCCAGCAGCTTGGGGACTTGGGACGTGAACACCGGGGAGCTGTTTTTT
14 | TRBJ1-4 | TRBV19 | NA | TRBD1 | CASTSDRGEEKLFF | TGTGCCAGTACCTCGGACAGGGGAGAGGAAAAACTGTTTTTT
15 | TRBJ1-2 | TRBV6-6 | NA | NA | CASSSNSGIPYGYTF | TGTGCCAGCAGTTCCAACTCCGGGATACCCTATGGCTACACCTTC
15 | TRBJ2-1 | TRBV27 | NA | TRBD2 | CASSLAGGPYNEQFF | TGTGCCAGCAGTTTAGCGGGAGGGCCCTACAATGAGCAGTTCTTC
14 | TRBJ1-5 | TRBV5-1 | few | NA | CASSAGMGNQPQHF | TGCGCCAGCAGCGCGGGAATGGGCAATCAGCCCCAGCATTTT
18 | TRBJ2-1 | TRBV7-3 | NA | TRBD2 | CASSLRASGSSYIDEQFF | TGTGCCAGCAGCTTAAGGGCTAGCGGGAGTAGCTACATCGATGAGCAGTTCTTC
19 | TRBJ2-7 | TRBV5-8 | NA | TRBD2 | CASSLKDRGLAGELYEQYF | TGTGCCAGCAGCTTAAAAGACAGGGGACTAGCGGGGGAACTCTACGAGCAGTACTTC
15 | TRBJ2-5 | TRBV11-1 | NA | TRBD2 | CASSLGTRNQETQYF | TGTGCCAGCAGCTTAGGGACTAGGAACCAAGAGACCCAGTACTTC
12 | TRBJ1-1 | TRBV5-1 | once | NA | CASSSGETEAFF | TGCGCCAGCAGTTCCGGGGAGACTGAAGCTTTCTTT
13 | TRBJ1-1 | TRBV30 | NA | TRBD1 | CAWTDRGWTEAFF | TGTGCCTGGACGGACAGGGGATGGACTGAAGCTTTCTTT
12 | TRBJ2-7 | TRBV5-4 | once | NA | CASSPEGYEQYF | TGTGCCAGCAGCCCGGAGGGATACGAGCAGTACTTC
15 | TRBJ1-1 | TRBV11-3 | NA | NA | CASSTQWAMNTEAFF | TGTGCCAGCAGCACACAGTGGGCGATGAACACTGAAGCTTTCTTT
14 | TRBJ2-7 | TRBV9 | NA | TRBD2 | CASSSEAGEDEQYF | TGTGCCAGCAGCTCCGAAGCGGGAGAGGACGAGCAGTACTTC
14 | TRBJ2-1 | TRBV2 | NA | TRBD2 | CASKTSGTYNEQFF | TGTGCCAGCAAGACTAGCGGGACCTACAATGAGCAGTTCTTC
14 | TRBJ1-3 | TRBV9 | NA | NA | CASSEGVNGNTIYF | TGTGCCAGCAGCGAGGGGGTTAATGGAAACACCATATATTTT
13 | TRBJ1-1 | TRBV6-5 | NA | NA | CASRTLDSLQAFF | TGTGCCAGCAGAACCCTGGACAGCCTCCAAGCTTTCTTT
13 | TRBJ1-5 | TRBV6-1 | NA | NA | CASRPQGNQPQHF | TGTGCCAGCAGACCGCAGGGGAATCAGCCCCAGCATTTT
18 | TRBJ2-1 | TRBV7-2 | NA | TRBD2 | CASSLALGAGGPYNEQFF | TGTGCCAGCAGCTTAGCGCTTGGAGCGGGAGGCCCCTACAATGAGCAGTTCTTC
13 | TRBJ1-2 | TRBV6-1 | few | TRBD1 | CASRQGTNYGYTF | TGTGCCAGCCGACAGGGGACCAACTATGGCTACACCTTC
15 | TRBJ2-5 | TRBV4-2 | NA | NA | CASSQAQLEQETQYF | TGTGCCAGCAGCCAAGCTCAACTTGAACAAGAGACCCAGTACTTC
15 | TRBJ2-7 | TRBV15 | NA | TRBD1 | CATSRVPTGGYEQYF | TGTGCCACCAGCAGAGTTCCGACAGGGGGGTACGAGCAGTACTTC
14 | TRBJ1-2 | TRBV6-6 | NA | NA | CASSFLTGSSGYTF | TGTGCCAGCAGTTTCTTGACAGGTTCCTCTGGCTACACCTTC